This T cell receptor (beta chain) was found in a study of control samples from healthy donors and cancer patients. Sequencing used immunoSEQ multiplex PCR; TCRdb keeps in-frame clones, though not all of them. Found here are 150,000 to 200,000 clones, about 94% of them singletons; the top ten hold over 6.5%. This TCR came from a woman aged 40 to 50 in good health. Sequences were obtained from blood.

CDR3 nucleotides: TGTGCCATCAGTGGGCAGAAAACTAGCACAGATACGCAGTATTTT. It codes for CAISGQKTSTDTQYF. V gene TRBV10-3 combines with J gene TRBJ2-3; D call uncertain. Germline assignment: CDR1 ENHRY and CDR2 SYGVKD. This CDR3 contains 15 residues. Between the trimmed V and J ends, which lost 4 bases and 0 bases, there was a span of 11 bases.